The 8 T cell receptor beta chains given below trace back to one sample, sequenced in a study of blood T cell repertoires in COVID-19. Data came from immunoSEQ multiplex PCR; TCRdb stores just in-frame clones and leaves some out. The sample includes some 220,000 clones, approximately 85% of them seen just once. The material sequenced was peripheral blood. Receptors originate from a woman in her 70s with COVID-19, enrolled during active disease.

V and J are TRBV3-1 (or the pseudogene TRBV3-2) and TRBJ1-1; TRBD1 matches at 7 bases. With 1 base clipped from V and 4 bases from J, the junction kept 6 bases outside the gene matches. In germline, CDR1 is LGHDT, CDR2 YNNKEL (reference sequence). The CDR3 extends over 15 amino acids. The CDR3 region is CASSQGEGASTEAFF. CDR3 in DNA: TGTGCCAGCAGCCAAGGTGAGGGGGCATCCACTGAAGCTTTCTTT.

The V gene is TRBV4-3, the J gene TRBJ2-2, with unresolved D. The germline gives CDR1 LGHNA, CDR2 YSLEER. The CDR3 has 14 residues. The ends were cut back, 2 bases at V and 4 bases at J, with 8 bases in the middle. Here the CDR3 reads CASSQFLVTGELFF. The DNA of the CDR3 is TGCGCCAGCAGCCAATTTTTAGTCACCGGGGAGCTGTTTTTT.

This chain connects TRBV5-1 to TRBJ1-1; TRBD1 is a possible D gene (6 bases). The V gene's germline CDR1 is SGHRS and CDR2 YFSETQ. The CDR3 runs to 16 residues. V was shortened by 0 bases and J by 5 bases, with 17 bases between the two germline ends. In DNA form, the CDR3 reads TGCGCCAGCAGCTTGGTGCCCGGGGGGCCCCGGACTGAAGCTTTCTTT. It encodes CASSLVPGGPRTEAFF.

The chain uses TRBV18 and TRBJ2-1; 7 nucleotides line up with TRBD1. This CDR3 has 14 residues. Germline trimming cut 2 bases from V and 9 bases from J; bases unmatched to any gene: 7. The germline gives CDR1 KGHSH, CDR2 LQKENI. The CDR3 DNA reads TGTGCCAGCTCACCAAGGACAGGTACAAGTGAGCAGTTCTTC. This encodes CASSPRTGTSEQFF.

The chain carries TRBV7-2 and TRBJ1-1; D is unclear. CDR1 SGHTA and CDR2 FQGNSA come from the germline V gene. The CDR3 totals 13 residues. V was clipped by 3 bases and J by 1 base, with 6 bases between them. As DNA, the CDR3 is TGTGCCAGCAGCTTCGGGGAGAACACTGAAGCTTTCTTT. Protein: CASSFGENTEAFF.

CDR3 bases: TGTGCCAGCGGACGGACTAGCGGCTACGAGCAGTACTTC. This codes for CASGRTSGYEQYF. This chain joins TRBV27 and TRBJ2-7; TRBD2 aligns across 10 bases. There are 13 residues in the CDR3. From germline, CDR1 is MNHEY and CDR2 SMNVEV (reference sequence). The V segment lost 8 bases and the J segment 3 bases; nucleotides outside the gene matches: 4.

This chain uses TRBV6-5 with TRBJ1-3, with unresolved D. CDR1 and CDR2 from the germline V gene are MNHEY and SVGAGI. Trimming removed 7 bases from V and 3 bases from J, with 10 bases in between. The length of the CDR3 is 13 residues. CDR3 region: CASTARGGNTIYF. The CDR3 bases are TGTGCCAGCACTGCACGGGGTGGAAACACCATATATTTT.

V is TRBV6-6 and J is TRBJ1-5; TRBD1 matches 8 bases. Unmatched junction bases numbered 8, after V lost 4 bases and J lost 6 bases. This CDR3 region has 15 residues. From germline, CDR1 is MNHNY and CDR2 SVGAGI (reference sequence). The CDR3 nucleotides are TGTGCCAGCAGTTCCTCGGACAGGGAAGGTCAGCCCCAGCATTTT. The encoded protein is CASSSSDREGQPQHF.